The clone carrying this T cell receptor beta chain was observed a single time. This entry is derived from a study of blood T cell repertoires in COVID-19. All enrollees were roughly 18 to 90 years old and from roughly 26 US areas. Cohort 3 recovery required two negative PCRs, clearance, or symptom resolution. V gave up 5 bases and J gave up 4 bases; unmatched junction bases: 5. Germline V gives CDR1 SGHVS, CDR2 FQNEAQ. The CDR3 loop spans 14 amino acids. Study processing details: Estimates of nucleated cell counts were drawn from the amplification of reference gene primers. Measured with immunoSEQ multiplex PCR; TCRdb has only the in-frame clones, and not every one. V, J and clone size are taken as reported in that table, and D and trimming were inferred from the DNA itself. The repertoire includes over 150,000 clones, 87% of them detected once, and around 6.5% sits in the top ten.

The origin of this receptor is a woman in her 50s who had recovered from COVID-19. V gene TRBV7-8 combines with J gene TRBJ2-3; 8 bases map to TRBD2. The sequenced sample was PBMCs or T cells enriched from blood (not recorded which). CDR3 sequence (DNA): TGTGCCAGCAGCGCTACTAGCGGAGCAGATACGCAGTATTTT. Translating it yields CASSATSGADTQYF.